This T cell receptor beta chain was documented in a study of glioma-infiltrating T cells. Amplification of TCR alpha and beta CDR3 regions from RNA used iRepertoire nested multiplex PCR. Using its own MiXCR run on the multiplex PCR reads, TCRdb lists one record per CDR3 protein. The sample gives approximately 15,000 distinct CDR3 sequences, 55% to 75% of which show up once; 35% to 45% is in the top ten. In germline, CDR1 is DFQATT, CDR2 SNEGSKA (reference sequence). The CDR3 contains 12 residues. Trimming took off 5 bases at V and 6 bases at J, with 14 bases between the two ends. The sequencing sample was made of glioma tissue, nonneoplastic brain tissue, or PBMCs (not recorded which). This receptor was obtained from a human donor with low-grade glioma or glioblastoma, undergoing nonglioma brain surgery, or in good health (not recorded which). The chain has TRBV20-1 and TRBJ2-7; D might be TRBD2 (6 bases). This chain's CDR3 is CSAVRLVGEQYF. The CDR3 region has the DNA TGCAGTGCTGTGAGACTAGTCGGCGAGCAGTACTTC.